The 3 T cell receptor beta chains reported below all come from one sample, sequenced in a study of T cell responses to AZD1222 COVID-19 vaccine. TCRdb's table, derived via immunoSEQ multiplex PCR, lists solely in-frame clones and lacks some. The sample contains some 130,000 clones, approximately 90% of which appear only once. Sequencing used peripheral blood, obtained on day 0 of AZD1222 vaccination. Receptor source: an adult in good health.

V and J are TRBV10-3 and TRBJ1-2; no clear D gene. The CDR3 covers 14 residues. V was clipped by 4 bases and J by 0 bases, with 9 bases between them. CDR1 is ENHRY, CDR2 SYGVKD, per germline. The CDR3 region is CAISGGNPNYGYTF. CDR3 sequence (DNA): TGTGCCATCAGTGGAGGAAACCCTAACTATGGCTACACCTTC.

The chain couples TRBV29-1 to TRBJ1-1; TRBD1 matches 7 bases. The CDR3 is 13 residues long. Trimming cost V 6 bases and J 3 bases; bases outside gene matches: 7. Germline V CDR1 and CDR2: SQVTM, ANQGSEA. In DNA form, the CDR3 reads TGCAGCGTGGCAAAAGACAGGGACACTGAAGCTTTCTTT. Residues: CSVAKDRDTEAFF.

V gene TRBV9 combines with J gene TRBJ1-2; 10 bases line up with TRBD1. Germline V lookup: CDR1 SGDLS, CDR2 YYNGEE. V shed 6 bases and J 6 bases; nucleotides not matched to a gene: 2. The CDR3 has 12 residues. CDR3 nucleotides: TGTGCCAGCAAGGGGACAGGGGATGGCTACACCTTC. Protein product: CASKGTGDGYTF.